The 15 T cell receptor beta chains reported below all come from one sample, sequenced in a study of T cells in Graves' hyperthyroidism and ophthalmopathy. Amplified regions were TCR beta CDR3 sequences from RNA transcripts. TCR CDR3 underwent first-round RT-PCR with the HTBI primer set. TCRdb recomputed calls from the multiplex PCR reads with MiXCR, one row per CDR3 protein. The repertoire holds roughly 420,000 distinct CDR3 sequences, with about 15% as singletons. The sequenced sample was blood. The receptors stem from a woman aged 18-29 years with Graves' hyperthyroidism.

The rearrangement uses TRBV5-1 and TRBJ2-7; perhaps D is TRBD1 or TRBD2 (5 bases each). The V end lost 0 bases, the J end lost 6 bases, and 10 bases lay between the germline ends. The length of the CDR3 is 13 residues. The germline V gene encodes CDR1 SGHRS and CDR2 YFSETQ. CDR3 sequence (DNA): TGCGCCAGCAGCTTGGACCCAGGGAGCGAGCAGTACTTC. It codes for CASSLDPGSEQYF.

In this sample, this clonotype turned up many times. V and J are TRBV3-1 and TRBJ2-1; 8 bases are a match to TRBD2. The ends lost 2 bases at V and 10 bases at J; junction bases unmatched: 10. CDR1 and CDR2 from the germline V gene are LGHDT and YNNKEL (reference sequence). The length of the CDR3 is 15 residues. The CDR3 reads CASSQHPAGGGEQFF. CDR3 nucleotide sequence: TGTGCCAGCAGCCAACACCCGGCGGGAGGCGGCGAGCAGTTCTTC.

CDR3 protein: CATGTWGADTQYF. Here the CDR3 DNA reads TGTGCCACCGGGACTTGGGGGGCAGATACGCAGTATTTT. The chain uses TRBV10-3 and TRBJ2-3; D possibly corresponds to TRBD2 (6 bases). The CDR3 sequence is 13 residues long. The germline gives CDR1 ENHRY, CDR2 SYGVKD. V was shortened by 10 bases and J by 4 bases, with 15 bases between the two germline ends.

This clonotype was picked up many times. The CDR3 spells CAWSVGGGGNQPQHF. In nucleotides, the CDR3 is TGTGCCTGGAGTGTAGGCGGAGGGGGCAATCAGCCCCAGCATTTT. The chain links TRBV30 to TRBJ1-5; a weak D match, TRBD1 (5 bases). CDR1 GTSNPN and CDR2 SVGIG come from the germline V gene (reference sequence). This CDR3 has 15 residues. V shed 0 bases and J shed 2 bases, with 11 bases lying between them.

This clonotype was detected a few times. Here the CDR3 omits its conserved ending phenylalanine or tryptophan, so a read error is the likely source. This chain links TRBV19 with TRBJ2-7; D may correspond to TRBD1 or TRBD2 (6 bases each). The germline gives CDR1 LNHDA, CDR2 SQIVND (reference sequence). The CDR3 runs 14 residues. The CDR3 sequence is CASSTGAPGYEQYL. In DNA, the CDR3 is TGTGCCAGTAGTACGGGGGCCCCCGGCTACGAACAGTACCTC.

In this sample, this clonotype turned up once. The V call is TRBV5-1, the J call TRBJ2-1; 7 bases match TRBD2. Trimming took 3 bases from V and 5 from J; bases not matched to a gene: 11. CDR1 is SGHRS and CDR2 is YFSETQ in the germline V gene. There are 16 residues in the CDR3. The CDR3 nucleotides read TGCGCCAGCAGCTGGGGGGGGGGTGACTGGCACAATGAGCAGTTCTTC. It codes for CASSWGGGDWHNEQFF.

The chain recombines TRBV4-1 with TRBJ1-2; 9 bases align to TRBD1. Germline values: CDR1 MGHRA, CDR2 YSYEKL. CDR3 size: 15 residues. Unmatched junction bases numbered 8, after V lost 6 bases and J lost 3 bases. CDR3 sequence: CASRPGQGSDYGYTF. The CDR3 DNA reads TGCGCCAGCAGACCCGGACAGGGGAGCGACTATGGCTACACCTTC.

In regard to this clonotype: This may be a read error: a much more frequent sequence differs by one nucleotide. The V call is TRBV12-3 or TRBV12-4, the J call TRBJ1-1; D is unclear. V lost 11 bases and J lost 1, with 11 bases in between. The CDR3 loop spans 12 amino acids. The CDR3 protein is CAGTARNTEAFF. DNA of the CDR3: TGTGCCGGCACCGCGAGGAACACTGAAGCTTTCTTT.

This sequence joins TRBV25-1 and TRBJ2-1; tentative D call: TRBD2 (6 bases). Germline CDR1 and CDR2: MGHDK and SYGVNS. Trimming cost V 4 bases and J 2 bases, with 15 bases left between them. The CDR3 contains 16 residues. The CDR3 nucleotides are TGTGCCAGCAGTGGAGCCGGGACTGGGACCTACAATGAGCAGTTCTTC. It codes for CASSGAGTGTYNEQFF.

There are many counts of this clonotype. The rearrangement links TRBV12-3 or TRBV12-4 to TRBJ2-3, with D possibly being TRBD1 or TRBD2 (5 bases each). Trimming shortened V by 5 bases and J by 3 bases, and 24 bases separated the two germline ends. The CDR3 consists of 18 residues. In DNA form, the CDR3 reads TGTGCCAGCAGTCCCGGGGCGATAGTGAGTGGGTGGACAGATACGCAGTATTTT. This gives the protein CASSPGAIVSGWTDTQYF.

The table lists this clonotype with many counts. This chain connects TRBV7-8 to TRBJ2-3; the D is unclear. CDR3 size: 14 residues. V shed 5 bases and J shed 4 bases, with 13 bases lying between them. Germline V gene lookup returns CDR1 SGHVS and CDR2 FQNEAQ. The CDR3 bases are TGTGCCAGCAGCGGCCCGGTGGAGTCAGATACGCAGTATTTT. This encodes CASSGPVESDTQYF. Together with reference TRBV7-8 and TRBJ2-3, the CDR3 gives the full variable domain: GAGVSQSPRYKVAKRGQDVALRCDPISGHVSLFWYQQALGQGPEFLTYFQNEAQLDKSGLPSDRFFAERPEGSVSTLKIQRTQQEDSAVYLCASSGPVESDTQYFGPGTRLTVL.

There are many counts of this clonotype. The J gene is TRBJ2-2, the V gene TRBV2; D is unclear. Germline CDR1 is SNHLY and CDR2 is FYNNEI. V was pared by 6 bases and J by 8 bases, with 25 bases between. The CDR3 has 17 residues. The CDR3 DNA is TGTGCCAGCAGCGCCGGTCAAGGATCATTGGGCCGGGGGGAGCTGTTTTTT. Translating it yields CASSAGQGSLGRGELFF.

This chain uses TRBV19 with TRBJ2-2; 10 bases are a match to TRBD2. CDR3 length: 17 amino acids. Germline CDR1 and CDR2: LNHDA and SQIVND (reference sequence). Trimming at V came to 5 bases and at J to 2 bases, leaving 8 bases not matched to a gene. CDR3 bases: TGTGCCAGTAGTCGTGGTTGGACTAGCGGAAACACCGGGGAGCTGTTTTTT. Translated, it gives CASSRGWTSGNTGELFF.

This clonotype was counted between two and nine times. The chain uses TRBV6-1 and TRBJ1-4; D is unclear. The V gene's germline CDR1 is MNHNS and CDR2 SASEGT. The CDR3 contains 12 residues. With 7 bases removed from V and 4 bases from J, the gap between germline ends came to 7 bases. CDR3 amino acids: CASKTVNEKLFF. The DNA of the CDR3 is TGTGCCAGCAAGACCGTTAATGAAAAACTGTTTTTT.

The chain uses TRBV12-3 or TRBV12-4 and TRBJ1-1, with D perhaps TRBD1 (5 bases). Trimming shortened V by 6 bases and J by 3 bases, and 17 bases separated the two germline ends. This CDR3 is 15 amino acids long. In nucleotides, the CDR3 is TGTGCCAGCAGGGGACTAGCGGGGGGAGACACTGAAGCTTTCTTT. Translation: CASRGLAGGDTEAFF.